This passage covers 30 T cell receptor beta chains from one sample sequenced in a study of Ad26.COV2.S vaccination and SARS-CoV-2 variants. Treatment denoted: some 19 received Ad26.COV2.S at low or high dose, single or two shots; about five received placebo; per-sample allocation not given. Sampling happened 63 days after the first vaccine or placebo injection. Data came from immunoSEQ multiplex PCR; TCRdb stores just in-frame clones and leaves some out. This sample has a few hundred thousand clones; about 90% occur once, and the top ten carry around 1.8%. The sample here was peripheral blood, taken in a trial of Ad26.COV2.S vaccine versus placebo. The receptor source for this set is a person aged 18-60 years who received the Ad26.COV2.S COVID-19 vaccine or a placebo.

The chain combines TRBV7-9 with TRBJ1-2; D is ambiguous. With 3 bases removed from V and 4 bases from J, the gap between germline ends came to 6 bases. CDR3 size: 12 residues. The germline gives CDR1 SEHNR, CDR2 FQNEAQ (reference sequence). Here the CDR3 reads CASSFPGYGYTF. CDR3 coding DNA: TGTGCCAGCAGCTTTCCCGGCTATGGCTACACCTTC.

The chain carries TRBV7-2 and TRBJ1-6; D may be TRBD1 (5 bases). CDR3 length: 13 amino acids. Germline V lookup: CDR1 SGHTA, CDR2 FQGNSA. Between the trimmed V and J ends, which lost 2 bases and 9 bases, there was a span of 8 bases. The CDR3 is CASSLSRGSPLHF. The CDR3 region has the DNA TGTGCCAGCAGCTTATCAAGGGGTTCACCCCTCCACTTT.

The rearrangement joins TRBV28 to TRBJ1-4; maybe TRBD1 (5 bases). CDR3 length: 14 residues. Between the trimmed V and J ends, which lost 5 bases and 0 bases, there was a span of 7 bases. CDR1 MDHEN and CDR2 SYDVKM come from the germline V gene. The CDR3 region is CASSPTATNEKLFF. The CDR3 nucleotides read TGTGCCAGCAGTCCGACAGCAACTAATGAAAAACTGTTTTTT.

J is TRBJ1-5 and V is TRBV19; no definite D call. This CDR3 has 16 amino acids. V was clipped by 1 base and J by 5 bases, with 15 bases between them. Germline values: CDR1 LNHDA, CDR2 SQIVND (reference sequence). The CDR3 bases are TGTGCCAGTAGTATAGTTGCCGGGGAAGCCTATCAGCCCCAGCATTTT. This translates into CASSIVAGEAYQPQHF. Using reference TRBV19 and TRBJ1-5 for the parts outside the CDR3, the full variable domain is DGGITQSPKYLFRKEGQNVTLSCEQNLNHDAMYWYRQDPGQGLRLIYYSQIVNDFQKGDIAEGYSVSREKKESFPLTVTSAQKNPTAFYLCASSIVAGEAYQPQHFGDGTRLSIL.

J is TRBJ1-2 and V is TRBV7-2; weak D call: TRBD1 (6 bases). V was pared by 4 bases and J by 2 bases, with 20 bases between. The CDR3 sequence is 17 residues long. Germline CDR1 is SGHTA and CDR2 is FQGNSA. The CDR3 nucleotides read TGTGCCAGCAGCTCGTATCAGGGGCATCTAAAAAACTATGGCTACACCTTC. As protein: CASSSYQGHLKNYGYTF.

The chain employs TRBV29-1 and TRBJ1-3, with D perhaps TRBD1 (5 bases). Trimming removed 6 bases at V and 4 bases at J, with 19 bases between. This CDR3 contains 15 residues. Germline V gives CDR1 SQVTM, CDR2 ANQGSEA. The CDR3 is CSVSPRRDSGNTIYF. In nucleotides, the CDR3 is TGCAGCGTGAGTCCTCGTCGTGACAGCGGAAACACCATATATTTT.

The chain joins TRBV7-2 to TRBJ2-6; 8 positions match TRBD1. The length of the CDR3 is 17 residues. V lost 4 bases to trimming and J lost 0 bases; unmatched junction nucleotides: 5. Germline assignment: CDR1 SGHTA and CDR2 FQGNSA. Written as DNA, the CDR3 is TGTGCCAGCAGCTGGCAGGGGGCTTCCTCTGGGGCCAACGTCCTGACTTTC. Protein: CASSWQGASSGANVLTF.

V is TRBV12-3 or TRBV12-4 and J is TRBJ1-1; TRBD1 is a possible D gene (6 bases). Trimming took 3 bases from V and 6 from J, leaving 8 bases between them. The CDR3 loop spans 12 amino acids. CDR3 protein: CASSFRGSEAFF. In DNA form, the CDR3 reads TGTGCCAGCAGTTTCAGGGGATCTGAAGCTTTCTTT.

The rearrangement joins TRBV21-1 to TRBJ2-5; the D call of TRBD2 is as the table states it, not checked on the DNA. TRBV21-1 is deemed a pseudogene. The CDR3 loop spans 17 amino acids. The chain's CDR3 is CASSGDGERGDQETQYF. In nucleotides, the CDR3 is TGTGCCAGCAGCGGGGATGGGGAGCGGGGAGATCAAGAGACCCAGTACTTC.

V gene TRBV12-5 combines with J gene TRBJ2-3; TRBD1 aligns across 8 bases. The CDR3 covers 13 residues. In germline, CDR1 is LGHNT, CDR2 FRNRAP. V lost 3 bases and J lost 6; bases outside the gene matches: 2. CDR3 protein: CASGLHRGDTQYF. DNA for the CDR3: TGTGCTAGTGGTTTACACAGGGGGGATACGCAGTATTTT.

The gene calls are TRBV14 and TRBJ2-1; D is perhaps TRBD1 (7 bases). Trimming left V 2 bases short and J 12 bases short, with 20 bases between. Germline V gene sequence: CDR1 SGHDN, CDR2 FVKESK. The CDR3 has 15 residues. CDR3 in DNA: TGTGCCAGCAGCCAACAGACAGGGCCCGGGGGTTGGCAGTTCTTC. As protein: CASSQQTGPGGWQFF.

The V gene is TRBV7-9, the J gene TRBJ2-7; 7 bases match TRBD1. The CDR3 totals 14 residues. Germline V gives CDR1 SEHNR, CDR2 FQNEAQ (reference sequence). With V trimmed by 4 bases and J by 4 bases, 7 bases remained unmatched. CDR3 DNA sequence: TGTGCCAGCAGCTCAGCCGGGACAGAATACGAGCAGTACTTC. Protein: CASSSAGTEYEQYF.

The V call is TRBV7-2, the J call TRBJ2-7, with TRBD2 identical over 8 bases. The CDR3 covers 15 residues. With 5 bases clipped from V and 2 bases from J, the junction kept 8 bases outside the gene matches. Germline V lookup: CDR1 SGHTA, CDR2 FQGNSA. The CDR3 spells CASSIGLAGPYEQYF. The CDR3 coding sequence is TGTGCCAGCAGCATCGGATTAGCGGGGCCCTACGAGCAGTACTTC.

CDR3 coding DNA: TGTGCCAGCAGCTGGAGACGTTCGCCCTACAATGAGCAGTTCTTC. Its protein product is CASSWRRSPYNEQFF. V usage is TRBV11-3 and J usage is TRBJ2-1, with D uncertain. The CDR3 is 15 residues long. V was clipped by 4 bases and J by 2 bases, with 12 bases between them. Germline CDR1 SGHNT, CDR2 YENEEA. The variable domain in full, with the rest retrieved from reference TRBV11-3 and TRBJ2-1, is EAGVVQSPRYKIIEKKQPVAFWCNPISGHNTLYWYLQNLGQGPELLIRYENEEAVDDSQLPKDRFSAERLKGVDSTLKIQPAELGDSAVYLCASSWRRSPYNEQFFGPGTRLTVL.

This rearrangement joins TRBV4-1 to TRBJ2-3; TRBD2 matches at 11 bases. The V and J ends lost 0 bases and 0 bases, in that order; junction bases with no gene match: 11. CDR1 and CDR2 (germline): MGHRA, YSYEKL. The CDR3 has 20 residues. The CDR3 bases are TGCGCCAGCAGCCAAGAGGTCGGACTAGCGGGCGACTTTAGCACAGATACGCAGTATTTT. Its protein product is CASSQEVGLAGDFSTDTQYF.

The genes are TRBV27 and TRBJ2-5; D gene uncertain. Trimming stripped 2 bases from V and 5 bases from J, with 18 bases between. CDR3 length equals 16 residues. Germline V lookup: CDR1 MNHEY, CDR2 SMNVEV (reference sequence). Written as DNA, the CDR3 is TGTGCCAGCAGTTTACTAATATCGACCACACCGGAGACCCAGTACTTC. Translated: CASSLLISTTPETQYF.

The V gene is TRBV5-1, the J gene TRBJ2-7; 10 bases line up with TRBD2. V lost 3 bases to trimming and J lost 3 bases; unmatched junction nucleotides: 3. CDR3 length: 14 residues. The germline V gene encodes CDR1 SGHRS and CDR2 YFSETQ. The CDR3: CASSSSGGGYEQYF. The CDR3 bases are TGCGCCAGCAGCTCTAGCGGGGGTGGCTACGAGCAGTACTTC.

V usage is TRBV23-1 and J usage is TRBJ2-1; 7 bases are shared with TRBD1. TRBV23-1 counts as an open reading frame of uncertain function. Trimming took 4 bases from V and 7 from J; bases not matched to a gene: 10. The CDR3 has 15 residues. CDR3 coding DNA: TGCGCCAGCAGTCGCCCTCTCAGGGGGACGAATGAGCAGTTCTTC. Protein product: CASSRPLRGTNEQFF.

The chain couples TRBV10-3 to TRBJ2-5; D may be TRBD2 (5 bases). The V end lost 5 bases, the J end lost 1 base, and 11 bases lay between the germline ends. CDR1 ENHRY and CDR2 SYGVKD come from the germline V gene. This CDR3 has 14 residues. CDR3 sequence reads: CAISRGPSQETQYF. CDR3 in DNA: TGTGCCATCAGTCGCGGGCCATCCCAAGAGACCCAGTACTTC.

The chain combines TRBV28 with TRBJ1-2, with TRBD1 matching 12 bases. The germline V gene has CDR1 MDHEN and CDR2 SYDVKM. This CDR3 spans 16 amino acids. V was pared by 5 bases and J by 4 bases, with 8 bases of the junction left unmatched. The CDR3 nucleotides read TGTGCCAGCAGTCCACTACCGGGACAGGGGGCCTATGGCTACACCTTC. This sequence encodes CASSPLPGQGAYGYTF.

The chain uses TRBV3-1 (or the pseudogene TRBV3-2) and TRBJ2-4, with D perhaps TRBD2 (6 bases). CDR3 length equals 11 residues. Germline V gene sequence: CDR1 LGHDT, CDR2 YNNKEL (reference sequence). The V end was cut by 1 base, the J end by 15 bases, with 10 bases between. The DNA of the CDR3 is TGTGCCAGCAGCCAAGGACTAGTCCCGTACTTC. Amino acids: CASSQGLVPYF.

V gene TRBV5-4 combines with J gene TRBJ2-3; D is ambiguous. The CDR3 contains 13 residues. Germline assignment: CDR1 SGHNT and CDR2 YYREEE (reference sequence). V was clipped by 1 base and J by 11 bases, with 14 bases between them. For the CDR3, the DNA is TGTGCCAGCAGCTTGTATGCCGGGCTCGGGCAGTATTTT. Amino acid sequence: CASSLYAGLGQYF.

The chain recombines TRBV19 with TRBJ2-7, with D possibly matching TRBD1 (5 bases). CDR1 and CDR2 from the germline V gene are LNHDA and SQIVND (reference sequence). The CDR3 totals 14 residues. Trimming stripped 3 bases from V and 3 bases from J, with 12 bases between. CDR3 in DNA: TGTGCCAGTAGTATCGTGCAGGGCAACTACGAGCAGTACTTC. Translated, it gives CASSIVQGNYEQYF.

The chain couples TRBV6-1 to TRBJ2-7; D remains ambiguous. This CDR3 has 10 residues. Germline V gene lookup returns CDR1 MNHNS and CDR2 SASEGT. V dropped 2 bases and J dropped 9 bases, with 5 bases sitting between them. The CDR3 protein is CASSEWAQYF. Written as DNA, the CDR3 is TGTGCCAGCAGTGAATGGGCGCAGTACTTC.

J is TRBJ2-7 and V is TRBV27; D gene uncertain. The germline CDR1 and CDR2 sequences are MNHEY and SMNVEV (reference sequence). The CDR3 loop spans 13 amino acids. Trimming took 5 bases from V and 2 from J, leaving 10 bases between them. In nucleotides, the CDR3 is TGTGCCAGCAGTCGGACGGCTGCCTACGAGCAGTACTTC. It yields the protein CASSRTAAYEQYF.

The chain has TRBV11-2 and TRBJ2-1, with D possibly matching TRBD2 (6 bases). In germline, CDR1 is SGHAT, CDR2 FQNNGV. The CDR3 has 13 amino acids. Trimming stripped 2 bases from V and 10 bases from J, with 12 bases between. CDR3 DNA: TGTGCCAGCAGCTTACCACAACGGGGGGAGCAGTTCTTC. Protein product: CASSLPQRGEQFF. The full variable domain, in which reference TRBV11-2 and TRBJ2-1 provide the parts outside the CDR3, is EAGVAQSPRYKIIEKRQSVAFWCNPISGHATLYWYQQILGQGPKLLIQFQNNGVVDDSQLPKDRFSAERLKGVDSTLKIQPAKLEDSAVYLCASSLPQRGEQFFGPGTRLTVL.

The chain is built from TRBV27 and TRBJ2-3; D may be TRBD1 (6 bases). This CDR3 region has 15 residues. Germline V gene sequence: CDR1 MNHEY, CDR2 SMNVEV (reference sequence). V shed 4 bases and J shed 1 base, with 12 bases lying between them. The CDR3 loop reads CASSSPGQRTDTQYF. CDR3 in DNA: TGTGCCAGCAGTTCCCCGGGACAACGCACAGATACGCAGTATTTT.

The V call is TRBV7-9, the J call TRBJ1-2; 8 positions agree with TRBD1. The CDR3 contains 15 residues. Per the germline V gene, CDR1 is SEHNR and CDR2 is FQNEAQ (reference sequence). V dropped 5 bases and J dropped 0; count of bases not matched to a gene: 5. The CDR3 DNA reads TGTGCCAGCAGCCCACAGGGGGGATCTAACTATGGCTACACCTTC. This codes for CASSPQGGSNYGYTF.

This clone appeared a few times. The chain is built from TRBV18 and TRBJ2-7, with D unclear. V gave up 2 bases and J gave up 4 bases, with 9 bases separating them. Germline CDR1 and CDR2: KGHSH and LQKENI. The CDR3 is 13 amino acids. The CDR3 DNA reads as TGTGCCAGCTCACCAGGGGTTCAGTACGAGCAGTACTTC. Translated: CASSPGVQYEQYF. The whole variable domain, remainder taken from reference TRBV18 and TRBJ2-7, is NAGVMQNPRHLVRRRGQEARLRCSPMKGHSHVYWYRQLPEEGLKFMVYLQKENIIDESGMPKERFSAEFPKEGPSILRIQQVVRGDSAAYFCASSPGVQYEQYFGPGTRLTVT.

The chain is built from TRBV19 and TRBJ1-6; no clear D gene. Looked up from germline, CDR1 is LNHDA and CDR2 is SQIVND (reference sequence). The length of the CDR3 is 15 residues. V was trimmed by 6 bases and J by 6 bases, leaving 15 bases between them. In DNA, the CDR3 is TGTGCCAGTAGGACAAGCGGCAGTCTTAATTCACCCCTCCACTTT. As protein: CASRTSGSLNSPLHF.